Below are 30 T cell receptor beta chains sequenced from a single sample in a study of early T cells in non-severe SARS-CoV-2 infection. TCRdb passed the 5' RACE reads through MiXCR, listing each CDR3 protein once. There are approximately 64,000 distinct CDR3 sequences in the sample; less than 5% occur only once, and 4% to 5% lies in the top ten. Input material: whole blood. The receptor source for this set is an adult who was a healthcare worker with PCR-confirmed SARS-CoV-2 infection or an uninfected control (not recorded which).

This clonotype has a handful of counts. The V call is TRBV27, the J call TRBJ2-3; unclear D gene. This CDR3 is 15 amino acids long. Germline lookup yields CDR1 MNHEY and CDR2 SMNVEV (reference sequence). Trimming took 2 bases from V and 1 from J, leaving 10 bases between them. Written as DNA, the CDR3 is TGTGCCAGCAGTTTACCACCTGGGGGCACAGATACGCAGTATTTT. Residues: CASSLPPGGTDTQYF.

This clonotype was counted ten times or more. The chain carries TRBV5-5 and TRBJ1-2; perhaps TRBD1 as D (5 bases). The germline gives CDR1 SGHKS, CDR2 YYEKEE (reference sequence). Trimming shortened V by 3 bases and J by 3 bases, and 9 bases separated the two germline ends. The CDR3 spans 13 residues. The CDR3 DNA reads as TGTGCCAGCAGCTCCTTGGGGGACTATGGCTACACCTTC. This translates into CASSSLGDYGYTF.

This clonotype was seen at least ten times. The chain carries TRBV13 and TRBJ2-6; 8 positions agree with TRBD2. Losses at the gene ends were 7 bases for V and 0 bases for J; bases not matched to a gene: 17. Germline lookup yields CDR1 PRHDT and CDR2 FYEKMQ (reference sequence). The length of the CDR3 is 20 residues. Here the CDR3 reads CASTTREGTTSLSGANVLTF. DNA for the CDR3: TGTGCCAGCACCACCCGGGAGGGAACAACAAGCCTCTCTGGGGCCAACGTCCTGACTTTC.

The sample holds a few counts of this clonotype. The CDR3 reads CASSSTGTGPGELFF. In DNA, the CDR3 is TGTGCCAGCAGCTCTACCGGGACAGGGCCCGGGGAGCTGTTTTTT. The chain recombines TRBV12-3 or TRBV12-4 with TRBJ2-2; 9 positions match TRBD1. The CDR3 loop spans 15 amino acids. With 6 bases clipped from V and 6 bases from J, the junction kept 8 bases outside the gene matches.

This clonotype has at least ten counts. This rearrangement joins TRBV20-1 to TRBJ2-1; no firm D call. The V end lost 6 bases, the J end lost 9 bases, and 9 bases lay between the germline ends. Germline assignment: CDR1 DFQATT and CDR2 SNEGSKA (reference sequence). The length of the CDR3 is 10 residues. The CDR3 DNA reads as TGCAGTGCCGCCTGGCGTGAGCAGTTCTTC. Translation: CSAAWREQFF.

In the case of this clonotype: This clone may be a read error of a much larger clone one base away. J is TRBJ2-7 and V is TRBV4-1; 7 bases are shared with TRBD2. CDR1 is MGHRA and CDR2 is YSYEKL in the germline V gene. The CDR3 is 17 amino acids. Trimming took 2 bases from V and 3 from J; bases not matched to a gene: 13. The CDR3 region is CASSQPSGKRGIYEQYF. DNA of the CDR3: TGCGCCAGCAGCCAACCCAGCGGGAAGCGGGGAATCTACGAGCAGTACTTC.

This clonotype was seen a few times. V usage is TRBV20-1 and J usage is TRBJ2-3; no clear D. V was shortened by 1 base and J by 0 bases, with 8 bases between the two germline ends. CDR3 length equals 14 residues. Looked up from germline, CDR1 is DFQATT and CDR2 is SNEGSKA (reference sequence). The CDR3 region has the DNA TGCAGTGCTAGAGGGGCTAGTAGCACAGATACGCAGTATTTT. Amino acid sequence: CSARGASSTDTQYF.

This clonotype showed up many times. This sequence joins TRBV4-1 and TRBJ2-1; 11 nucleotides align to TRBD2. From germline, CDR1 is MGHRA and CDR2 YSYEKL. The V gene end was trimmed by 4 bases and the J gene end by 7 bases; junction bases not matched to a gene: 12. CDR3 length: 17 amino acids. CDR3 region: CASSRDLTSGISNEQFF. The CDR3 DNA follows: TGCGCCAGCAGCCGCGATCTGACTAGCGGGATCTCGAATGAGCAGTTCTTC.

The chain recombines TRBV5-1 with TRBJ2-7; 10 nucleotides line up with TRBD2. This CDR3 has 19 amino acids. The ends lost 0 bases at V and 2 bases at J; junction bases unmatched: 14. The V gene's germline CDR1 is SGHRS and CDR2 YFSETQ. The CDR3 DNA sequence: TGCGCCAGCAGCTTGGGGACTAGCGGCCTTGGTCAAATCACCTACGAGCAGTACTTC. Translating it yields CASSLGTSGLGQITYEQYF.

The V call is TRBV18, the J call TRBJ1-2, with D possibly being TRBD1 (5 bases). Trimming shortened V by 3 bases and J by 6 bases, and 14 bases separated the two germline ends. CDR3 length equals 14 residues. From germline, CDR1 is KGHSH and CDR2 LQKENI. The CDR3 region has the DNA TGTGCCAGCTCACCCGTCAGGGAAACGGATGGCTACACCTTC. It is translated as CASSPVRETDGYTF.

Ten or more counts support this clonotype. The chain uses TRBV20-1 and TRBJ2-1, with 10 positions matching TRBD2. This CDR3 region has 15 residues. Germline V CDR1 and CDR2: DFQATT, SNEGSKA (reference sequence). V lost 6 bases to trimming and J lost 4 bases; unmatched junction nucleotides: 9. In nucleotides, the CDR3 is TGCAGTGCCCAAATAAGCGGGGGGGAATACAATGAGCAGTTCTTC. Its protein is CSAQISGGEYNEQFF.

This clonotype was counted ten times or more. The V call is TRBV2, the J call TRBJ2-5, with D maybe TRBD1 (5 bases). The CDR3 covers 13 residues. In germline, CDR1 is SNHLY, CDR2 FYNNEI. Trimming stripped 2 bases from V and 2 bases from J, with 6 bases between. CDR3 region: CASSEQGQETQYF. The CDR3 coding sequence is TGTGCCAGCAGTGAACAGGGACAAGAGACCCAGTACTTC. The full variable domain, with the rest looked up from reference TRBV2 and TRBJ2-5, is EPEVTQTPSHQVTQMGQEVILRCVPISNHLYFYWYRQILGQKVEFLVSFYNNEISEKSEIFDDQFSVERPDGSNFTLKIRSTKLEDSAMYFCASSEQGQETQYFGPGTRLLVL.

The CDR3 protein is CASSLQGGINTDTQYF. CDR3 nucleotides: TGTGCCAGCAGCCTACAGGGGGGGATTAACACAGATACGCAGTATTTT. J is TRBJ2-3 and V is TRBV7-3, with a tentative D call TRBD1 (8 bases). Germline CDR1 and CDR2: SGHTA and FQGTGA. V was trimmed by 5 bases and J by 2 bases, leaving 17 bases between them. The length of the CDR3 is 16 residues.

The table lists this clonotype with many counts. The gene calls are TRBV19 and TRBJ1-5; tentative D call: TRBD1 (5 bases). Germline V CDR1 and CDR2: LNHDA, SQIVND (reference sequence). There are 15 residues in the CDR3. Between the trimmed V and J ends, which lost 1 base and 6 bases, there was a span of 13 bases. CDR3 region: CASSIVAGLGQPQHF. The CDR3 bases are TGTGCCAGTAGTATAGTAGCAGGGCTTGGTCAGCCCCAGCATTTT.

The chain combines TRBV12-3 or TRBV12-4 with TRBJ2-4; the D gene is possibly TRBD2 (6 bases). The V gene lost 3 bases and the J gene lost 7 bases, with 10 bases spanning the gap. The CDR3 runs to 13 residues. The CDR3 reads CASSFVGRNIQYF. The CDR3 DNA reads TGTGCCAGCAGTTTCGTGGGGAGGAACATTCAGTACTTC.

The V call is TRBV10-3, the J call TRBJ2-2; D tentatively reads TRBD1 or TRBD2 (5 bases each). Germline V gene data show CDR1 as ENHRY and CDR2 as SYGVKD. V lost 8 bases, J lost 3 bases, and 13 bases lay in between. The CDR3 spans 14 residues. CDR3 DNA: TGTGCCATCTCCGGGGCTTTTGACACCGGGGAGCTGTTTTTT. Its translation: CAISGAFDTGELFF.

This clonotype was observed at least ten times. The chain couples TRBV5-1 to TRBJ2-1; 9 nucleotides line up with TRBD2. Losses at the gene ends were 2 bases for V and 6 bases for J; bases not matched to a gene: 3. Germline CDR1 and CDR2: SGHRS and YFSETQ. The CDR3 loop spans 14 amino acids. CDR3 nucleotide sequence: TGCGCCAGCAGCTTAAGCGGGGGGCCCAATGAGCAGTTCTTC. Translating it yields CASSLSGGPNEQFF. The full variable domain, its missing parts supplied by reference TRBV5-1 and TRBJ2-1, is KAGVTQTPRYLIKTRGQQVTLSCSPISGHRSVSWYQQTPGQGLQFLFEYFSETQRNKGNFPGRFSGRQFSNSRSEMNVSTLELGDSALYLCASSLSGGPNEQFFGPGTRLTVL.

The sample holds a few counts of this clonotype. This rearrangement joins TRBV4-2 to TRBJ2-1; 12 positions agree with TRBD2. From germline, CDR1 is LGHNA and CDR2 YNFKEQ. The length of the CDR3 is 18 residues. The ends lost 0 bases at V and 5 bases at J; junction bases unmatched: 8. For the CDR3, the DNA is TGTGCCAGCAGCCAAGATCCCCTAGCGGGAGGGACTAACAATGAGCAGTTCTTC. This encodes CASSQDPLAGGTNNEQFF.

V usage is TRBV7-8 and J usage is TRBJ2-7, with D possibly called TRBD1 or TRBD2 (6 bases each). The V end lost 1 base, the J end lost 1 base, and 11 bases lay between the germline ends. Germline loops: CDR1 SGHVS, CDR2 FQNEAQ. This CDR3 has 15 residues. DNA for the CDR3: TGTGCCAGCAGCTTAGGAGGGGGGAGATCCTACGAGCAGTACTTC. It encodes CASSLGGGRSYEQYF.

This clonotype occurred many times. V usage is TRBV7-8 and J usage is TRBJ2-3; 8 nucleotides match TRBD2. Trimming took 5 bases from V and 4 from J; bases not matched to a gene: 14. This CDR3 is built from 17 residues. Germline CDR1 SGHVS, CDR2 FQNEAQ. The CDR3 reads CASSPTGGWREADTQYF. The CDR3 coding sequence is TGTGCCAGCAGCCCCACCGGGGGGTGGCGGGAGGCAGATACGCAGTATTTT.

Comments on this clonotype: Since a much larger clone is just one base distant, this may be a read error. The J gene is TRBJ1-5, the V gene TRBV6-5; perhaps TRBD1 as D (6 bases). The CDR3 extends over 15 amino acids. The germline gives CDR1 MNHEY, CDR2 SVGAGI. The CDR3 loop reads CVSSYGRGRNQPQHF. The CDR3 bases are TGTGTCAGCAGTTACGGCAGGGGACGCAATCAGCCCCAGCATTTT.

This clonotype was detected many times. One end of the junction does not line up with germline, which may come from a read error. The CDR3 reads CASSKALVGGTSYNEQFF. DNA for the CDR3: TGTGCCAGCAGTAAAGCCCTAGTGGGGGGGACCTCCTACAATGAGCAGTTCTTC. The chain joins TRBV6-1 to TRBJ2-1; TRBD2 agrees at 7 bases. This CDR3 is built from 18 residues. Germline V lookup: CDR1 MNHNS, CDR2 SASEGT.

CDR3 in amino acids: CASSQEWSRGQDYEQYF. The DNA of the CDR3 is TGCGCCAGCAGCCAAGAGTGGAGCCGGGGGCAGGATTACGAGCAGTACTTC. The chain combines TRBV4-3 with TRBJ2-7; perhaps D is TRBD1 or TRBD2 (6 bases each). V was shortened by 0 bases and J by 4 bases, with 19 bases between the two germline ends. CDR3 length equals 17 residues. Germline-derived CDR1 and CDR2 are LGHNA and YSLEER.

This clonotype was seen at least ten times. This chain joins TRBV29-1 and TRBJ2-1; a possible D gene is TRBD2 (5 bases). Germline lookup yields CDR1 SQVTM and CDR2 ANQGSEA. V was trimmed by 1 base and J by 8 bases, leaving 21 bases between them. The CDR3 spans 16 residues. In DNA, the CDR3 is TGCAGCGTTGAAGTCAGAGGGAAAGCACCGGGTTATGAGCAGTTCTTC. This sequence encodes CSVEVRGKAPGYEQFF.

There are many counts of this clonotype. The rearrangement uses TRBV20-1 and TRBJ1-3, with 7 bases lining up with TRBD1. Germline V gene data show CDR1 as DFQATT and CDR2 as SNEGSKA (reference sequence). This CDR3 has 14 residues. The V gene end was trimmed by 5 bases and the J gene end by 3 bases; junction bases not matched to a gene: 7. In nucleotides, the CDR3 is TGCAGTGCTTCTACAGGGGACTTTGGAAACACCATATATTTT. Translating gives CSASTGDFGNTIYF.

There are many counts of this clonotype. CDR3 nucleotides: TGTGCCAGCAGTGTTAAGGGACTAGGGGCCTACAATGAGCAGTTCTTC. This sequence encodes CASSVKGLGAYNEQFF. The J gene is TRBJ2-1, the V gene TRBV2, with 8 bases matching TRBD2. V was clipped by 4 bases and J by 2 bases; unmatched bases: 7. This CDR3 is built from 16 residues. Germline CDR1 SNHLY, CDR2 FYNNEI.

This clonotype was counted at least ten times. The chain is built from TRBV21-1 and TRBJ2-7. TRBV21-1 is recorded as a pseudogene. The CDR3 consists of 16 residues. CDR3 loop: CASSPRTVSPNYEQYF. CDR3 bases: TGTGCCAGCAGCCCCAGGACCGTCTCTCCAAACTACGAGCAGTACTTC.

This clonotype was counted ten times or more. CDR3 residues: CASSAGQLSNEKLFF. The DNA of the CDR3 is TGTGCCAGCAGTGCCGGACAGCTATCGAATGAAAAACTGTTTTTT. The chain employs TRBV25-1 and TRBJ1-4; D is possibly TRBD1 (6 bases). Trimming left V 4 bases short and J 5 bases short, with 14 bases between. This CDR3 spans 15 amino acids. Germline V gives CDR1 MGHDK, CDR2 SYGVNS.

This clonotype was recorded a few times. CDR3 amino acids: CATSDTGTDPRKAFF. Written as DNA, the CDR3 is TGTGCCACCAGTGATACTGGCACAGATCCTCGAAAAGCTTTCTTT. The chain combines TRBV24-1 with TRBJ1-1; no clear D gene. V was shortened by 3 bases and J by 9 bases, with 19 bases between the two germline ends. Germline V CDR1 and CDR2: KGHDR, SFDVKD. The CDR3 has 15 residues.

In this sample, this clonotype turned up many times. The V gene is TRBV2, the J gene TRBJ2-3; 8 nucleotides agree with TRBD2. The junction had 26 bases not matched to a gene; V was cut back by 11 bases and J by 4 bases. This CDR3 is 19 amino acids long. Germline assignment: CDR1 SNHLY and CDR2 FYNNEI. The CDR3 sequence: CAGYLIDQTSGAPPDTQYF. Written as DNA, the CDR3 is TGTGCCGGTTATCTCATAGACCAAACTAGCGGAGCGCCCCCAGATACGCAGTATTTT.